The rows below give T cell receptor beta chains drawn from one sample of a study of human T cells and chemical hapten exposure. TCRdb re-called the RACE reads with MiXCR, one entry per CDR3 protein. Among roughly 200,000 distinct CDR3 sequences, around a quarter were seen once, and the ten largest hold 2.5%. The material sequenced was whole blood, taken in connection with sensitization to the hapten diphenylcyclopropenone (DPC). The receptors originated from a woman aged 40 to 49 with alopecia areata. Some clones in this sample may be carry-over from other donors' samples. CDR3s include the opening cysteine and the closing phenylalanine or tryptophan. A D gene is named only where the DNA matches it firmly. Size values are once, few and many counts, or a class for expanded clones, and some rows have none.

D gene: .; clone size: .; J gene: TRBJ1-1; V gene: TRBV29-1; CDR3 protein: CSVCDWNTEAFF; CDR3 DNA: TGCAGCGTCTGTGACTGGAACACTGAAGCTTTCTTT
D gene: TRBD1; clone size: .; J gene: TRBJ1-1; V gene: TRBV12-3/TRBV12-4; CDR3 protein: CASSLGQPNTEAFF; CDR3 DNA: TGTGCCAGCAGCCTGGGACAGCCGAACACTGAAGCTTTCTTT
D gene: .; clone size: once; J gene: TRBJ2-2; V gene: TRBV28; CDR3 protein: CASTSFLGELFF; CDR3 DNA: TGTGCCAGCACCTCCTTTTTGGGGGAGCTGTTTTTT
D gene: TRBD1; clone size: .; J gene: TRBJ2-3; V gene: TRBV19; CDR3 protein: CASSPWTGSTDTQYF; CDR3 DNA: TGTGCCAGTAGTCCCTGGACAGGGAGCACAGATACGCAGTATTTT
D gene: .; clone size: few; J gene: TRBJ1-3; V gene: TRBV23-1; CDR3 protein: CASSQSEGFDSGNTIYF; CDR3 DNA: TGCGCCAGCAGTCAATCGGAAGGGTTCGACTCTGGAAACACCATATATTTT
D gene: .; clone size: few; J gene: TRBJ2-3; V gene: TRBV20-1; CDR3 protein: CSARDGEGDTDTQYF; CDR3 DNA: TGCAGTGCTAGAGACGGTGAGGGAGACACAGATACGCAGTATTTT
D gene: TRBD2; clone size: few; J gene: TRBJ2-3; V gene: TRBV11-1; CDR3 protein: CASSPGTSTGTQYF; CDR3 DNA: TGTGCCAGCAGCCCGGGGACTAGCACCGGTACGCAGTATTTT
D gene: .; clone size: many; J gene: TRBJ2-1; V gene: TRBV27; CDR3 protein: CASSTYNEQFF; CDR3 DNA: TGTGCCAGCAGCACATACAATGAGCAGTTCTTC
D gene: .; clone size: .; J gene: TRBJ2-7; V gene: TRBV29-1; CDR3 protein: CSVRATRGTYEQYF; CDR3 DNA: TGCAGCGTACGGGCCACCCGGGGGACCTACGAGCAGTACTTC
D gene: .; clone size: .; J gene: TRBJ2-3; V gene: TRBV6-6; CDR3 protein: CASSYRGGFTDTQYF; CDR3 DNA: TGTGCCAGCAGTTACAGGGGTGGGTTCACAGATACGCAGTATTTT
D gene: TRBD2; clone size: few; J gene: TRBJ2-1; V gene: TRBV5-1; CDR3 protein: CASSSGRSSGIVYEQFF; CDR3 DNA: TGCGCCAGCAGCTCGGGACGGTCTAGCGGGATAGTCTATGAGCAGTTCTTC
D gene: .; clone size: few; J gene: TRBJ2-1; V gene: TRBV12-3/TRBV12-4; CDR3 protein: CASRIQSGQPYNEQFF; CDR3 DNA: TGTGCCAGCAGGATACAAAGTGGGCAACCTTACAATGAGCAGTTCTTC
D gene: .; clone size: few; J gene: TRBJ2-5; V gene: TRBV6-5; CDR3 protein: CASSYGGWETQYF; CDR3 DNA: TGTGCCAGCAGTTATGGGGGCTGGGAGACCCAGTACTTC
D gene: TRBD1; clone size: few; J gene: TRBJ1-2; V gene: TRBV29-1; CDR3 protein: CSVTGADYGYTF; CDR3 DNA: TGCAGCGTGACAGGGGCGGACTATGGCTACACCTTC
D gene: TRBD1; clone size: few; J gene: TRBJ1-5; V gene: TRBV6-2/TRBV6-3; CDR3 protein: CASSKTGRVEQPQHF; CDR3 DNA: TGTGCCAGCAGTAAGACAGGGAGAGTGGAACAGCCCCAGCATTTT
D gene: .; clone size: .; J gene: TRBJ2-7; V gene: TRBV4-3; CDR3 protein: CASSQIRSLTYEQYF; CDR3 DNA: TGCGCCAGCAGCCAAATCAGGAGCTTGACCTACGAGCAGTACTTC
D gene: .; clone size: once; J gene: TRBJ2-3; V gene: TRBV29-1; CDR3 protein: CSVDFGSTDTQYF; CDR3 DNA: TGCAGCGTGGACTTTGGGAGCACAGATACGCAGTATTTT
D gene: TRBD1; clone size: few; J gene: TRBJ2-1; V gene: TRBV28; CDR3 protein: CASTTFGTASYNEQFF; CDR3 DNA: TGTGCCAGCACCACCTTCGGGACAGCCTCCTACAATGAGCAGTTCTTC
D gene: TRBD2; clone size: .; J gene: TRBJ2-4; V gene: TRBV6-1; CDR3 protein: CASSDARLAGANIQYF; CDR3 DNA: TGTGCCAGCAGTGACGCTAGACTAGCGGGAGCTAACATTCAGTACTTC
D gene: TRBD1; clone size: few; J gene: TRBJ1-2; V gene: TRBV29-1; CDR3 protein: CSVDTGTGVGYTF; CDR3 DNA: TGCAGCGTTGATACCGGGACAGGGGTCGGCTACACCTTC
D gene: TRBD1; clone size: .; J gene: TRBJ2-2; V gene: TRBV20-1; CDR3 protein: CSARDAGQGKTGELFF; CDR3 DNA: TGCAGTGCTAGAGATGCGGGACAGGGGAAGACCGGGGAGCTGTTTTTT
D gene: .; clone size: few; J gene: TRBJ2-1; V gene: TRBV20-1; CDR3 protein: CSARPPSADEQFF; CDR3 DNA: TGCAGTGCTAGACCCCCCTCAGCCGATGAGCAGTTCTTC
D gene: TRBD2; clone size: .; J gene: TRBJ2-2; V gene: TRBV6-2/TRBV6-3; CDR3 protein: CASSYSMRGTGELFF; CDR3 DNA: TGTGCCAGCAGTTACTCCATGCGGGGGACCGGGGAGCTGTTTTTT
D gene: TRBD1; clone size: few; J gene: TRBJ1-1; V gene: TRBV6-4; CDR3 protein: CAIRTGGHTEAFF; CDR3 DNA: TGTGCCATCCGGACAGGGGGACACACTGAAGCTTTCTTT
D gene: TRBD1; clone size: few; J gene: TRBJ1-2; V gene: TRBV18; CDR3 protein: CASSPRSQGDGYTF; CDR3 DNA: TGTGCCAGCTCACCACGTTCACAGGGGGATGGCTACACCTTC
D gene: .; clone size: few; J gene: TRBJ1-1; V gene: TRBV7-9; CDR3 protein: CASKTQNTEAFF; CDR3 DNA: TGTGCCAGCAAGACCCAAAACACTGAAGCTTTCTTT
D gene: .; clone size: many; J gene: TRBJ2-5; V gene: TRBV7-6; CDR3 protein: CASKGNQETQYF; CDR3 DNA: TGTGCCAGCAAGGGAAACCAAGAGACCCAGTACTTC
D gene: TRBD2; clone size: few; J gene: TRBJ2-1; V gene: TRBV7-2; CDR3 protein: CASSLSRASGIYNEQFF; CDR3 DNA: TGTGCCAGCAGCTTAAGTAGGGCTAGCGGGATATACAATGAGCAGTTCTTC
D gene: .; clone size: .; J gene: TRBJ2-3; V gene: TRBV7-2; CDR3 protein: CASSSPKAPTTDTQYF; CDR3 DNA: TGTGCCAGCAGCTCTCCCAAGGCCCCGACCACAGATACGCAGTATTTT
D gene: .; clone size: few; J gene: TRBJ2-3; V gene: TRBV20-1; CDR3 protein: CSARGGADTQYF; CDR3 DNA: TGCAGTGCTAGAGGCGGGGCAGATACGCAGTATTTT
D gene: .; clone size: .; J gene: TRBJ2-2; V gene: TRBV6-5; CDR3 protein: CASSYQARGTGELFF; CDR3 DNA: TGTGCCAGCAGTTACCAGGCCAGGGGAACCGGGGAGCTGTTTTTT
D gene: TRBD2; clone size: .; J gene: TRBJ2-1; V gene: TRBV20-1; CDR3 protein: CSAHQGTSYSEQFF; CDR3 DNA: TGCAGTGCCCACCAGGGGACTAGCTACTCTGAGCAGTTCTTC
D gene: TRBD1; clone size: few; J gene: TRBJ1-2; V gene: TRBV6-1; CDR3 protein: CASSESRGQGDYGYTF; CDR3 DNA: TGTGCCAGCAGTGAATCTAGGGGACAGGGTGACTATGGCTACACCTTC